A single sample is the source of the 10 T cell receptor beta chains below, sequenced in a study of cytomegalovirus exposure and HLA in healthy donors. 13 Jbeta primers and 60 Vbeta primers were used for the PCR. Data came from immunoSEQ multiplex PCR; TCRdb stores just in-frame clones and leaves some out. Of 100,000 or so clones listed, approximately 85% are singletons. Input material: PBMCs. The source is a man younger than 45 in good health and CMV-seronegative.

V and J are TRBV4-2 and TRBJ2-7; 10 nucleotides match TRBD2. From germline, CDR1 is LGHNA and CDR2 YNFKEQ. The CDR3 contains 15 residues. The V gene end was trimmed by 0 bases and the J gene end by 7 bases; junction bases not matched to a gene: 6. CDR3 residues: CASSQETSGRWEQYF. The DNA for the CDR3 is TGTGCCAGCAGCCAAGAGACTAGCGGGCGCTGGGAGCAGTACTTC.

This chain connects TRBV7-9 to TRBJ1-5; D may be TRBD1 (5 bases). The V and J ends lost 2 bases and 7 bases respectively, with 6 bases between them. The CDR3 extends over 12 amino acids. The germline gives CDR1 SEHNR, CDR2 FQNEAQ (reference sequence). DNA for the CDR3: TGTGCCAGCAGCTTAACAGGACAGCCCCAGCATTTT. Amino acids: CASSLTGQPQHF. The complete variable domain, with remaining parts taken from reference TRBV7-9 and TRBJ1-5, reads DTGVSQNPRHKITKRGQNVTFRCDPISEHNRLYWYRQTLGQGPEFLTYFQNEAQLEKSRLLSDRFSAERPKGSFSTLEIQRTEQGDSAMYLCASSLTGQPQHFGDGTRLSIL.

CDR3 sequence reads: CASSHALSNPGTSAYNEQFF. CDR3 nucleotides: TGCGCCAGCAGCCACGCCTTATCCAACCCCGGGACATCGGCCTACAATGAGCAGTTCTTC. V and J are TRBV4-1 and TRBJ2-1, with a tentative D call TRBD1 (6 bases). Between the trimmed V and J ends, which lost 3 bases and 2 bases, there was a span of 26 bases. The CDR3 totals 20 residues. In germline, CDR1 is MGHRA, CDR2 YSYEKL.

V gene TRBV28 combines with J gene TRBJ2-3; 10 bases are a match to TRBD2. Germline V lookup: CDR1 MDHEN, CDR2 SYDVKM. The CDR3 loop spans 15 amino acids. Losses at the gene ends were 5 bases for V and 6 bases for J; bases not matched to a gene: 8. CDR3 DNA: TGTGCCAGCAGTGCCTCTAGCGGGAGCGGGGATACGCAGTATTTT. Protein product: CASSASSGSGDTQYF. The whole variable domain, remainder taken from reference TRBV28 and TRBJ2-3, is DVKVTQSSRYLVKRTGEKVFLECVQDMDHENMFWYRQDPGLGLRLIYFSYDVKMKEKGDIPEGYSVSREKKERFSLILESASTNQTSMYLCASSASSGSGDTQYFGPGTRLTVL.

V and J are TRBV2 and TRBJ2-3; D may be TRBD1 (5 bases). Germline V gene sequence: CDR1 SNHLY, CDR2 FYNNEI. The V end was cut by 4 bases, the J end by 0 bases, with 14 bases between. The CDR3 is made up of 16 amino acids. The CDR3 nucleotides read TGTGCCAGCAGTGTTTCAGACAGAATTAGCACAGATACGCAGTATTTT. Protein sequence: CASSVSDRISTDTQYF.

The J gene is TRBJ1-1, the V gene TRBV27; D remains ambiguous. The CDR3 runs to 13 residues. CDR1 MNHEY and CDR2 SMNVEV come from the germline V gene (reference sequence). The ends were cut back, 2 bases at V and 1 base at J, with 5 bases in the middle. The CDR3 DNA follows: TGTGCCAGCAGTTTAGCCAGGAACACTGAAGCTTTCTTT. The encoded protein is CASSLARNTEAFF.

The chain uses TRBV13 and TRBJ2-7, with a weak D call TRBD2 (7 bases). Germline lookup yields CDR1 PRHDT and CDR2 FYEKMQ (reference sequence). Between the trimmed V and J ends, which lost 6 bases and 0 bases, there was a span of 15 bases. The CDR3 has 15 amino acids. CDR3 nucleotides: TGTGCCAGCAGTTACGGGGGGCTCGGCTCCTACGAGCAGTACTTC. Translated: CASSYGGLGSYEQYF.

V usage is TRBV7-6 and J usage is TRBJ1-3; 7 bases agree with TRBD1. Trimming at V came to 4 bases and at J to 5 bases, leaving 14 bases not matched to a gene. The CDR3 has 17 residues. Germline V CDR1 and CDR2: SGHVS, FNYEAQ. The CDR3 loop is CASSSLTGKPRRNTIYF. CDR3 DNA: TGTGCCAGCAGCTCTCTGACAGGGAAGCCCCGGAGAAACACCATATATTTT.

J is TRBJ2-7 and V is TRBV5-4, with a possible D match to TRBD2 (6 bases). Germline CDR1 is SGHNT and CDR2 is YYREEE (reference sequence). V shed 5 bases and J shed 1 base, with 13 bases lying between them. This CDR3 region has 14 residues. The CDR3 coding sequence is TGTGCCAGCAGGGCTACGGCGGGGTCCTACGAGCAGTACTTC. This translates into CASRATAGSYEQYF.

In DNA form, the CDR3 reads TGTGCCAGCAGCTTGGCAAACGGGAGGGCCACCTACGAGCAGTACTTC. It specifies CASSLANGRATYEQYF. The chain links TRBV5-8 to TRBJ2-7; the match to TRBD2 covers 8 bases. Germline CDR1 reads SGHTS; CDR2 reads YDEGEE. This CDR3 is built from 16 residues. The V and J ends lost 0 bases and 2 bases, in that order; junction bases with no gene match: 7.